The T cell receptor beta chain described here comes from a study of T-cell memory formation after mild COVID-19. The CDR3 covers 16 residues. V trimming: 4 bases; J trimming: 3 bases; junction bases outside the gene matches: 6. CDR1 is LGHDT, CDR2 YNNKEL, per germline (reference sequence). TCRdb fed the 5' RACE reads into MiXCR, producing one record per CDR3 protein. This sample yields under 250,000 distinct CDR3 sequences, of which roughly 14% are seen a single time; 2.1% belongs to the top ten. Sequenced sample: PBMCs or a T cell subset sorted from them (not recorded which). The V call is TRBV3-1, the J call TRBJ2-1; 10 nucleotides line up with TRBD2. This TCR derives from an adult woman who had mild COVID-19 (a few samples of this study predate the infection). Cell type and time point are not known. The CDR3 is CASSLTSGSYYNEQFF. In DNA, the CDR3 is TGTGCCAGCAGCCTGACTAGCGGGTCATACTACAATGAGCAGTTCTTC.